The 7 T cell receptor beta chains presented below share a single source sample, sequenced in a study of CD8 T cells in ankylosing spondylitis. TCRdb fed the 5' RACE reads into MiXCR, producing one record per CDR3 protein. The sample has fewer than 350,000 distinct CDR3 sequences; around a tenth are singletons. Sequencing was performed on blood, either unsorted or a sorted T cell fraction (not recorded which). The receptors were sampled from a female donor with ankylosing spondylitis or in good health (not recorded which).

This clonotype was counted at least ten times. The CDR3: CSVEHGLAGGHYEQYF. The CDR3 DNA reads TGCAGCGTTGAACATGGCCTAGCGGGAGGACACTACGAGCAGTACTTC. V and J are TRBV29-1 and TRBJ2-7; 11 nucleotides agree with TRBD2. The CDR3 runs 16 residues. After removal of 2 bases from V and 3 bases from J, the junction contained 9 bases not matched to a gene. Germline CDR1 reads SQVTM; CDR2 reads ANQGSEA.

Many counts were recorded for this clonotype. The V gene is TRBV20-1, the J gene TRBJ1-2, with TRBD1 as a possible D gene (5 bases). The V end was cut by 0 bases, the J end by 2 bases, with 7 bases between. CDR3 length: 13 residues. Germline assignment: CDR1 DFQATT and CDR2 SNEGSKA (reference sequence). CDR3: CSARDWDNYGYTF. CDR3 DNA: TGCAGTGCTAGAGATTGGGACAACTATGGCTACACCTTC.

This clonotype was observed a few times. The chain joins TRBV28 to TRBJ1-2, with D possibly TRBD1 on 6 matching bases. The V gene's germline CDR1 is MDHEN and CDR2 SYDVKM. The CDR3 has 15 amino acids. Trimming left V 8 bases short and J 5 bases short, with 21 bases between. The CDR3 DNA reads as TGTGCCAGCGGTCCTCCCGGGGGGGCGAGGTATGGCTACACCTTC. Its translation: CASGPPGGARYGYTF.

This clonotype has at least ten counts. CDR3 sequence reads: CASSQEGGYEQYF. As DNA, the CDR3 is TGCGCCAGCAGCCAAGAGGGGGGCTACGAGCAGTACTTC. The V gene is TRBV4-1, the J gene TRBJ2-7; D is possibly TRBD2 (6 bases). The V end was cut by 0 bases, the J end by 3 bases, with 6 bases between. Per germline, CDR1 MGHRA and CDR2 YSYEKL. The CDR3 runs 13 residues.

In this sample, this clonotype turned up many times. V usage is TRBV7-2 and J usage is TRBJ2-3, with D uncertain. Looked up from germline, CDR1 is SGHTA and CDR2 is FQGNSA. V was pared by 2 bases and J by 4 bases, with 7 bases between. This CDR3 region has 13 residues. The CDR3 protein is CASSLISADTQYF. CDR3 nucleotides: TGTGCCAGCAGCTTAATTTCGGCAGATACGCAGTATTTT.

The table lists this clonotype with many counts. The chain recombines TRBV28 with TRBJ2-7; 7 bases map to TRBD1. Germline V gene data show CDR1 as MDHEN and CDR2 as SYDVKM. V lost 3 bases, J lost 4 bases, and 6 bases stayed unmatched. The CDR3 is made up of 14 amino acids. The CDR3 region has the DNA TGTGCCAGCAGTTTCGAGGGGGCCATTTACGAGCAGTACTTC. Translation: CASSFEGAIYEQYF.

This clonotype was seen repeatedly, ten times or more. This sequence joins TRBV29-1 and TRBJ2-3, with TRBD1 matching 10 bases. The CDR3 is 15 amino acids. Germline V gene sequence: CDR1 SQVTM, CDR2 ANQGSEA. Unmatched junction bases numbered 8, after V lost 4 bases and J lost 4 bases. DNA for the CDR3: TGCAGCGTTGCCGGGGGACAGGGGAACGCAGATACGCAGTATTTT. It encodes CSVAGGQGNADTQYF.